The present T cell receptor (beta chain) was sequenced within a study of T cell changes during pregnancy in multiple sclerosis. This clone has only one observation. The CDR3 has 16 residues. Germline CDR1 LGHNA, CDR2 YNFKEQ. V shed 4 bases, J shed 5 bases, and the junction held 5 bases outside the gene matches. Profiled with immunoSEQ multiplex PCR; TCRdb holds only in-frame clones, not every one. The sample yields about 40,000 clones, about 88% seen once. The sequencing here drew on CD4+ T cells from peripheral blood mononuclear cells, taken in the second trimester of pregnancy. The source of this sequence is a female donor with multiple sclerosis, enrolled in a pregnancy study. The rearrangement joins TRBV4-2 to TRBJ2-5; 15 bases are shared with TRBD2. CDR3 amino acids: CASSLGLAGGQETQYF. The CDR3 DNA sequence: TGTGCCAGCAGCCTCGGACTAGCGGGAGGGCAGGAGACCCAGTACTTC.